The text below deals with one TCR beta chain. These data are taken from a study of blood T cell repertoires in COVID-19. Study information: Collection of acute and convalescent COVID-19 samples took place in the United States, Italy and Spain. PBMCs, B-cell-depleted T cells, or T cells were the source of the cDNA or gDNA that made up the material.

The length of the CDR3 is 16 residues. Germline V gene sequence: CDR1 LNHNV, CDR2 YYDKDF (reference sequence). Between the trimmed V and J ends, which lost 0 bases and 3 bases, there was a span of 14 bases. Source study methods: Reference gene primers were amplified, and this amplification served to estimate nucleated cell counts. Profiling relied on immunoSEQ multiplex PCR, and the TCRdb table lists in-frame clones only, not all of them. That table gives V, J and clone size, and the DNA gave D and trimming. The repertoire has roughly 260,000 clones, 91% of them found once; the top ten carry approximately 2.6%.

V is TRBV15 and J is TRBJ1-2, with D possibly matching TRBD1 (6 bases). The receptor's source is a person aged 18 to 30 with COVID-19, enrolled during active disease. Material: peripheral blood. Written as DNA, the CDR3 is TGTGCCACCAGCAGAGAATGGACAGAGGGTGACTATGGCTACACCTTC. Translated: CATSREWTEGDYGYTF.